These 31 T cell receptor beta chains originate from one sample sequenced in a study of identical twins. TCRdb fed the 5' RACE reads into MiXCR, producing one record per CDR3 protein. The data contain about 660,000 distinct CDR3 sequences, 8% to 9% of them seen just once; the ten biggest clones take up approximately 0.96%. These same records also appear under a second study, on yellow fever vaccine responses in identical twins.

Material for sequencing was PBMCs. These receptors originate from a woman between 18 and 30 years old in good health.

The chain has TRBV7-8 and TRBJ2-3; tentative D call: TRBD1 (6 bases). The CDR3 totals 16 residues. V was cut by 3 bases and J by 2 bases, with 15 bases left in between. The germline V gene encodes CDR1 SGHVS and CDR2 FQNEAQ. The CDR3 DNA follows: TGTGCCAGCAGCTTTGAACCCAGGGGTGTCACAGATACGCAGTATTTT. The encoded protein is CASSFEPRGVTDTQYF.

This chain uses TRBV29-1 with TRBJ2-5, with D tentatively TRBD1 (6 bases). Deletions cut 0 bases from V and 5 bases from J, with 13 bases between. Germline CDR1 and CDR2: SQVTM and ANQGSEA. This CDR3 spans 14 amino acids. The CDR3 sequence is CSVEEQGIWETQYF. The CDR3 DNA sequence: TGCAGCGTTGAAGAACAGGGTATTTGGGAGACCCAGTACTTC.

The chain joins TRBV4-2 to TRBJ1-6; D not resolved. This CDR3 is built from 17 residues. Trimming removed 0 bases at V and 0 bases at J, with 9 bases between. CDR1 and CDR2 from the germline V gene are LGHNA and YNFKEQ. The CDR3 protein is CASSQEGALSYNSPLHF. Written as DNA, the CDR3 is TGTGCCAGCAGCCAAGAAGGAGCTCTCTCCTATAATTCACCCCTCCACTTT.

This clonotype was found many times. J is TRBJ2-2 and V is TRBV27, with D uncertain. With 4 bases removed from V and 6 bases from J, the gap between germline ends came to 15 bases. Per the germline V gene, CDR1 is MNHEY and CDR2 is SMNVEV (reference sequence). The CDR3 sequence is 15 residues long. The CDR3 DNA follows: TGTGCCAGCAGTTCCTACCTAAGTGGGTCCGGGGAGCTGTTTTTT. Residues: CASSSYLSGSGELFF.

This clonotype came up a few times. The rearrangement uses TRBV24-1 and TRBJ2-1; D ambiguous. Germline values: CDR1 KGHDR, CDR2 SFDVKD. V lost 4 bases and J lost 4, with 10 bases in between. This CDR3 is built from 14 residues. Here the CDR3 DNA reads TGTGCCACCAGTGAGTCTGTCCATTACAATGAGCAGTTCTTC. It encodes CATSESVHYNEQFF.

This clonotype has a handful of counts. The genes are TRBV5-8 and TRBJ1-6; 7 nucleotides match TRBD1. After removal of 3 bases from V and 5 bases from J, the junction contained 5 bases not matched to a gene. Germline CDR1 and CDR2: SGHTS and YDEGEE. This CDR3 has 15 residues. The CDR3, as DNA: TGTGCCAGCAGCTGGGGACAGACAAATAATTCACCCCTCCACTTT. Encoded protein: CASSWGQTNNSPLHF.

This clonotype was recorded at least ten times. The chain carries TRBV7-9 and TRBJ2-1; 7 nucleotides line up with TRBD1. CDR3 size: 14 residues. V was clipped by 5 bases and J by 2 bases; unmatched bases: 3. Germline assignment: CDR1 SEHNR and CDR2 FQNEAQ (reference sequence). CDR3 amino acids: CASSEGQTYNEQFF. The CDR3 DNA sequence: TGTGCCAGCAGCGAGGGACAGACCTACAATGAGCAGTTCTTC.

V and J are TRBV28 and TRBJ2-3; 7 nucleotides agree with TRBD2. The CDR3 contains 14 residues. Germline values: CDR1 MDHEN, CDR2 SYDVKM. V was pared by 6 bases and J by 7 bases, with 10 bases of the junction left unmatched. Here the CDR3 DNA reads TGTGCCAGCAGCGAGCGGGGCCGAACGAATACGCAGTATTTT. Its protein is CASSERGRTNTQYF.

This clonotype was observed at least ten times. V is TRBV7-2 and J is TRBJ2-5; D is undetermined. Trimming removed 0 bases at V and 1 base at J, with 9 bases between. This CDR3 region has 15 residues. Germline CDR1 and CDR2: SGHTA and FQGNSA. The CDR3 reads CASSLAHGVQETQYF. The CDR3 nucleotides are TGTGCCAGCAGCTTAGCCCATGGGGTCCAAGAGACCCAGTACTTC.

This clonotype was picked up a small number of times. The chain combines TRBV4-1 with TRBJ2-7, with D possibly being TRBD1 (6 bases). Between the trimmed V and J ends, which lost 0 bases and 0 bases, there was a span of 9 bases. This CDR3 is built from 15 residues. Germline CDR1 and CDR2: MGHRA and YSYEKL. DNA for the CDR3: TGCGCCAGCAGCCAAGAAAACAGGGCCTCCTACGAGCAGTACTTC. Translated, it gives CASSQENRASYEQYF.

J is TRBJ2-7 and V is TRBV7-9, with no clear D. CDR1 is SEHNR, CDR2 FQNEAQ, per germline (reference sequence). This CDR3 spans 15 amino acids. Trimming cost V 5 bases and J 7 bases, with 21 bases left between them. DNA for the CDR3: TGTGCCAGCAGCCCCCCCGGGCGGTATCTGGGGGAGCAGTACTTC. As protein: CASSPPGRYLGEQYF.

This clonotype turned up a few times. The chain links TRBV20-1 to TRBJ2-5, with D unresolved. This CDR3 contains 12 residues. V lost 6 bases to trimming and J lost 2 bases, with 10 bases between them. The V gene's germline CDR1 is DFQATT and CDR2 SNEGSKA (reference sequence). This CDR3 reads CSAPLTQETQYF. DNA for the CDR3: TGCAGTGCCCCATTGACTCAAGAGACCCAGTACTTC.

There are a few counts of this clonotype. This chain uses TRBV12-3 or TRBV12-4 with TRBJ1-1; D is undetermined. Trimming removed 2 bases at V and 0 bases at J, with 13 bases between. This CDR3 has 16 amino acids. The CDR3 loop is CASSLNKNIVNTEAFF. In DNA, the CDR3 is TGTGCCAGCAGTTTAAATAAGAACATAGTGAACACTGAAGCTTTCTTT.

This clonotype has a handful of counts. The chain is built from TRBV7-2 and TRBJ2-1; 8 bases map to TRBD1. J gave up 5 bases and V 4 bases, and 13 bases lay outside the gene matches. Germline V gene sequence: CDR1 SGHTA, CDR2 FQGNSA. The CDR3 extends over 17 amino acids. CDR3 loop: CASSSTTGANGHNEQFF. In DNA form, the CDR3 reads TGTGCCAGCAGCTCAACGACAGGGGCGAATGGGCACAATGAGCAGTTCTTC.

This clonotype was seen ten or more times. This chain links TRBV28 with TRBJ2-1; D gene uncertain. There are 15 residues in the CDR3. Trimming took 5 bases from V and 0 from J, leaving 11 bases between them. Germline CDR1 MDHEN, CDR2 SYDVKM. CDR3 protein: CASSVGPRSYNEQFF. In DNA form, the CDR3 reads TGTGCCAGCAGTGTGGGCCCTCGCTCCTACAATGAGCAGTTCTTC.

This rearrangement joins TRBV6-1 to TRBJ2-3; TRBD2 aligns across 9 bases. The CDR3 totals 16 residues. Germline CDR1 MNHNS, CDR2 SASEGT. V lost 2 bases and J lost 4; bases outside the gene matches: 7. The CDR3 DNA reads as TGTGCCAGCAGTGAACGCGGGGGGGCCTCCGCAGATACGCAGTATTTT. This translates into CASSERGGASADTQYF.

The chain recombines TRBV18 with TRBJ2-7; the D gene is possibly TRBD1 (6 bases). The CDR3 covers 14 residues. The germline gives CDR1 KGHSH, CDR2 LQKENI. V lost 5 bases to trimming and J lost 4 bases, with 15 bases between them. CDR3: CASSTDRSKYEQYF. DNA of the CDR3: TGTGCCAGCTCAACCGACAGGTCTAAGTACGAGCAGTACTTC.

The sample holds a few counts of this clonotype. This chain uses TRBV29-1 with TRBJ2-7; TRBD1 agrees at 8 bases. The germline gives CDR1 SQVTM, CDR2 ANQGSEA. The ends lost 2 bases at V and 5 bases at J; junction bases unmatched: 2. This CDR3 is 12 amino acids long. The CDR3 spells CSVEQGAHEQYF. The DNA for the CDR3 is TGCAGCGTTGAACAGGGGGCCCACGAGCAGTACTTC.

This clonotype was counted many times. The chain combines TRBV12-3 or TRBV12-4 with TRBJ2-7, with D tentatively TRBD1 (6 bases). CDR3 length: 15 residues. V lost 2 bases to trimming and J lost 2 bases, with 13 bases between them. Here the CDR3 DNA reads TGTGCCAGCAGTTTATCCCCTGGGGGCGCCTACGAGCAGTACTTC. Translating gives CASSLSPGGAYEQYF.

This clonotype was found a few times. This chain uses TRBV10-3 with TRBJ2-2; TRBD2 aligns across 10 bases. CDR1 and CDR2 from the germline V gene are ENHRY and SYGVKD. The length of the CDR3 is 17 residues. V lost 7 bases and J lost 0; bases outside the gene matches: 8. As DNA, the CDR3 is TGTGCCATCAACGGGGCTAGCGGGGGTACGAACACCGGGGAGCTGTTTTTT. It encodes CAINGASGGTNTGELFF.

In this sample, this clonotype turned up a few times. DNA of the CDR3: TGCGCCAGCAGAGGACTAGCGCTCGACAATGAGCAGTTCTTC. Residues: CASRGLALDNEQFF. The chain carries TRBV5-1 and TRBJ2-1; 9 bases line up with TRBD2. The V segment lost 5 bases and the J segment 5 bases; nucleotides outside the gene matches: 5. Germline lookup yields CDR1 SGHRS and CDR2 YFSETQ. This CDR3 is built from 14 residues.

This rearrangement joins TRBV7-9 to TRBJ2-2; 13 bases fit TRBD2. J was trimmed by 5 bases and V by 7 bases; bases with no gene match: 7. The CDR3 totals 16 residues. CDR1 SEHNR and CDR2 FQNEAQ come from the germline V gene (reference sequence). CDR3 region: CASTGTSGVGTGELFF. CDR3 DNA sequence: TGTGCCAGCACCGGGACTAGCGGGGTCGGTACCGGGGAGCTGTTTTTT.

This clonotype was picked up a small number of times. This sequence joins TRBV18 and TRBJ2-7; no firm D call. The germline CDR1 and CDR2 sequences are KGHSH and LQKENI. The length of the CDR3 is 14 residues. Trimming stripped 1 base from V and 5 bases from J, with 12 bases between. CDR3 sequence reads: CASSPRVGDDEQYF. CDR3 bases: TGTGCCAGCTCACCACGGGTGGGCGATGACGAGCAGTACTTC.

In its sample, this clonotype was seen many times. This rearrangement joins TRBV12-3 or TRBV12-4 to TRBJ1-1; D is unclear. This CDR3 is built from 14 residues. V was shortened by 2 bases and J by 2 bases, with 9 bases between the two germline ends. Written as DNA, the CDR3 is TGTGCCAGCAGTTTAATGCGGGCTAACACTGAAGCTTTCTTT. Protein sequence: CASSLMRANTEAFF.

In the case of this clonotype: With a much larger clone just one base away, this may be a read error. This chain links TRBV29-1 with TRBJ2-7; weak D call: TRBD2 (5 bases). The CDR3 contains 9 residues. Germline V gives CDR1 SQVTM, CDR2 ANQGSEA. Between the trimmed V and J ends, which lost 6 bases and 7 bases, there was a span of 7 bases. CDR3 nucleotide sequence: TGCAGCGTCACGGGGGAGCAGTACTTC. It yields the protein CSVTGEQYF.

The chain employs TRBV3-1 and TRBJ2-3; 8 bases map to TRBD2. CDR3 length: 19 residues. V gave up 0 bases and J gave up 4 bases; unmatched junction bases: 15. Germline V CDR1 and CDR2: LGHDT, YNNKEL (reference sequence). As DNA, the CDR3 is TGTGCCAGCAGCCAAGAAAGGGTCGCGCGGGGGGTATTAGCAGATACGCAGTATTTT. Translating gives CASSQERVARGVLADTQYF.

This clonotype was observed a handful of times. The chain's CDR3 is CASSYGTSAYEQYF. The CDR3 nucleotides are TGTGCCAGCAGTTACGGGACTAGCGCCTACGAGCAGTACTTC. V is TRBV6-2 or TRBV6-3 and J is TRBJ2-7; 10 bases match TRBD2. The CDR3 is made up of 14 amino acids. CDR1 and CDR2 (germline): MNHEY, SVGEGT. The V gene end was trimmed by 2 bases and the J gene end by 2 bases; junction bases not matched to a gene: 0.

This sequence joins TRBV7-3 and TRBJ1-6; tentatively, D is TRBD1 (5 bases). V was cut by 3 bases and J by 6 bases, with 9 bases left in between. This CDR3 has 14 amino acids. Germline V gene data show CDR1 as SGHTA and CDR2 as FQGTGA. This CDR3 reads CASSLGGANSPLHF. As DNA, the CDR3 is TGTGCCAGCAGCTTGGGCGGGGCTAATTCACCCCTCCACTTT. Together with reference TRBV7-3 and TRBJ1-6, the CDR3 gives the full variable domain: GAGVSQTPSNKVTEKGKYVELRCDPISGHTALYWYRQSLGQGPEFLIYFQGTGAADDSGLPNDRFFAVRPEGSVSTLKIQRTERGDSAVYLCASSLGGANSPLHFGNGTRLTVT.

This chain joins TRBV12-3 or TRBV12-4 and TRBJ2-1, with a tentative D call TRBD2 (6 bases). The CDR3 extends over 14 amino acids. The V and J ends lost 4 bases and 4 bases respectively, with 11 bases between them. The CDR3 DNA is TGTGCCAGCAGTTCGGGGGTAACTTACAATGAGCAGTTCTTC. Its protein is CASSSGVTYNEQFF.

This clonotype was seen only a few times. This sequence joins TRBV11-2 and TRBJ2-7; 8 bases agree with TRBD1. The CDR3 contains 14 residues. The ends lost 4 bases at V and 4 bases at J; junction bases unmatched: 6. Looked up from germline, CDR1 is SGHAT and CDR2 is FQNNGV. The CDR3 nucleotides are TGTGCCAGCAGCTACGGTCGACAGGGGTACGAGCAGTACTTC. It translates to CASSYGRQGYEQYF.

This chain uses TRBV10-3 with TRBJ1-4; D gene ambiguous. With 0 bases removed from V and 6 bases from J, the gap between germline ends came to 5 bases. Per germline, CDR1 ENHRY and CDR2 SYGVKD. CDR3 size: 13 residues. The CDR3 bases are TGTGCCATCAGTGAGTCACGGGATGAAAAACTGTTTTTT. This encodes CAISESRDEKLFF.